This paragraph covers one T cell receptor (beta chain) sequence. TCRdb's table, derived via immunoSEQ multiplex PCR, lists solely in-frame clones and lacks some. The sample holds some 150,000 clones, 80% to 90% seen once. V shed 6 bases, J shed 4 bases, and the junction held 11 bases outside the gene matches. CDR1 is GTSNPN and CDR2 is SVGIG in the germline V gene (reference sequence). This CDR3 comprises 14 residues. These data belong to a study of cytomegalovirus exposure and HLA in healthy donors. The specimen was PBMCs. This TCR was sampled from a man between 18 and 29 years old in good health and CMV-seropositive. The V and J genes are TRBV30 and TRBJ1-2; 7 bases fit TRBD1. The DNA for the CDR3 is TGTGCCTGTCCCAGAGGGGGGACAGCCTATGGCTACACCTTC. Residues: CACPRGGTAYGYTF.